The entry that follows covers one T cell receptor (beta chain) sequence. Assay used: immunoSEQ multiplex PCR; TCRdb lists only in-frame clones, some missing. Found here are approximately 320,000 clones, 90% of them singletons; the top ten hold 2% to 3%. The data originate from a study of blood T cell repertoires in COVID-19. The CDR3 extends over 18 amino acids. The specimen was PBMCs or T cells enriched from blood (not recorded which). The chain employs TRBV21-1 and TRBJ2-7; TRBD1, the table's D call, was not compared with the DNA. TRBV21-1 represents a pseudogene. The origin of this receptor is a man in his sixties who had recovered from COVID-19. The CDR3 DNA is TGTGCCAGCAGCAAAGTCTCGGACACGGGACAGAGACCCTACGAGCAGTACTTC. Protein: CASSKVSDTGQRPYEQYF.